This T cell receptor beta chain was identified during a study of blood T cell repertoires in COVID-19. Study information: Acute-phase and convalescent COVID-19 samples originated in the United States, Italy and Spain. Sources were T cells, B-cell-depleted T cells, or PBMCs; the material itself was cDNA or gDNA.

Per germline, CDR1 SNHLY and CDR2 FYNNEI. This CDR3 is 14 amino acids long. V gave up 7 bases and J gave up 0 bases, with 12 bases separating them. Original analysis: Reference gene primer amplification gave estimated nucleated cell counts. Sequenced by immunoSEQ multiplex PCR; TCRdb stores in-frame clones only, minus some. V, J and clone size are taken as reported in that table, and D and trimming were inferred from the DNA itself. Of more than 40,000 clones in the sample, 70% to 90% were seen once. This clone has only a few counts. The sample taken for sequencing was peripheral blood. The genes are TRBV2 and TRBJ1-1; D remains ambiguous. This clonotype was obtained from an elderly man with acute or convalescent COVID-19. For the CDR3, the DNA is TGTGCCAGCATCCTACAGAGAATGAACACTGAAGCTTTCTTT. It is translated as CASILQRMNTEAFF.